This T cell receptor beta chain was documented in a study of T cell repertoires in cytomegalovirus infection. Study summary: It was the public TCR beta signatures that indicated both CMV infection and matching HLA type.

The CDR3 contains 16 residues. The V gene's germline CDR1 is SEHNR and CDR2 FQNEAQ (reference sequence). The V and J ends lost 3 bases and 10 bases, in that order; junction bases with no gene match: 15. TCRdb passed the reads through MiXCR, listing each CDR3 protein once. This table holds about 830,000 distinct CDR3 sequences, approximately 32% found once. With respect to this clonotype: The antigen is unknown.

The chain has TRBV7-9 and TRBJ2-1; 7 bases map to TRBD2. The sample in question was cultured CD8+ T cells from PBMCs, obtained from culture after CMV antigen stimulation. The receptor comes from a human donor in good health (CMV status not recorded). Some clones in this sample may be carry-over from other donors' samples. CDR3 in amino acids: CASSFRRERGSGEQFF. The CDR3, as DNA: TGTGCCAGCAGCTTTCGGCGCGAGCGGGGATCGGGCGAGCAGTTCTTC.